Each of the 20 T cell receptor beta chains below was sequenced from the same sample in a study of blood T cells in healthy people across ages. It was with a sample-barcoded 5' primer and a J-beta primer mix that a second PCR of about 6 to 12 cycles was run. TCRdb fed the 5' RACE reads into MiXCR, producing one record per CDR3 protein. The table includes about 640,000 distinct CDR3 sequences, roughly 50% detected once. Source material: blood. All receptors come from a man in his sixties in good health.

The chain uses TRBV5-1 and TRBJ2-1; 9 nucleotides align to TRBD2. The V gene's germline CDR1 is SGHRS and CDR2 YFSETQ. The CDR3 length is 17 residues. Trimming removed 0 bases from V and 9 bases from J; junction bases left unmatched: 13. Here the CDR3 reads CASSLVPTSGDASEQFF. The CDR3 coding sequence is TGCGCCAGCAGCTTGGTGCCGACTAGCGGTGATGCCAGTGAGCAGTTCTTC. The full variable domain, rest sourced from reference TRBV5-1 and TRBJ2-1, is KAGVTQTPRYLIKTRGQQVTLSCSPISGHRSVSWYQQTPGQGLQFLFEYFSETQRNKGNFPGRFSGRQFSNSRSEMNVSTLELGDSALYLCASSLVPTSGDASEQFFGPGTRLTVL.

This clonotype appeared once. At one end, the junction sequence differs from germline, possibly due to a read error. The V call is TRBV20-1, the J call TRBJ2-3; TRBD1 agrees at 11 bases. This CDR3 comprises 15 residues. Per germline, CDR1 DFQATT and CDR2 SNEGSKA (reference sequence). CDR3 loop: CSVRGQGAITDTQYF. As DNA, the CDR3 is TGCAGTGTTAGAGGACAGGGGGCAATCACAGATACGCAGTATTTT.

The chain has TRBV11-2 and TRBJ1-2; 7 nucleotides align to TRBD1. CDR3 length: 14 residues. Germline V gives CDR1 SGHAT, CDR2 FQNNGV. V lost 3 bases and J lost 8; bases outside the gene matches: 9. CDR3 amino acids: CASSFATGAGGYTF. Here the CDR3 DNA reads TGTGCCAGCAGCTTTGCTACAGGGGCGGGGGGCTACACCTTC.

The chain recombines TRBV20-1 with TRBJ2-3, with TRBD2 matching over 8 bases. Trimming took 3 bases from V and 4 from J; bases not matched to a gene: 6. This CDR3 is 14 amino acids long. Per germline, CDR1 DFQATT and CDR2 SNEGSKA (reference sequence). Here the CDR3 DNA reads TGCAGTGCTAGTGGCGGACTAGCCCCAGATACGCAGTATTTT. It translates to CSASGGLAPDTQYF.

V and J are TRBV9 and TRBJ2-7; D is undetermined. V was cut by 0 bases and J by 2 bases, with 15 bases left in between. This CDR3 contains 16 residues. Looked up from germline, CDR1 is SGDLS and CDR2 is YYNGEE. The CDR3 reads CASSVDGRSGTYEQYF. In DNA form, the CDR3 reads TGTGCCAGCAGCGTAGATGGTCGGTCGGGTACCTACGAGCAGTACTTC.

The chain has TRBV29-1 and TRBJ1-4; no definite D call. V dropped 5 bases and J dropped 8 bases, with 15 bases sitting between them. The CDR3 loop spans 13 amino acids. The V gene's germline CDR1 is SQVTM and CDR2 ANQGSEA. CDR3 DNA sequence: TGCAGCGTTACAGACCAAGCTGGGGAAAAACTGTTTTTT. Protein sequence: CSVTDQAGEKLFF.

CDR3 coding DNA: TGTGCCGAAGGGGGGACAGCCTTCTACGAGCAGTACTTC. Amino acid sequence: CAEGGTAFYEQYF. V gene TRBV2 combines with J gene TRBJ2-7, with a weak D call TRBD1 (7 bases). The length of the CDR3 is 13 residues. The germline V and J ends were trimmed by 11 bases and 3 bases, with 17 bases remaining between them. Germline V CDR1 and CDR2: SNHLY, FYNNEI.

This clonotype came up a few times. The chain combines TRBV20-1 with TRBJ1-1; D might be TRBD1 (5 bases). Germline CDR1 and CDR2: DFQATT and SNEGSKA (reference sequence). There are 13 residues in the CDR3. This CDR3 reads CRARGPGNTEAFF. CDR3 in DNA: TGCAGGGCACGGGGCCCTGGGAACACTGAAGCTTTCTTT.

CDR3 loop: CASSLRPGHSYNEQFF. DNA of the CDR3: TGTGCCAGCAGTCTTCGTCCGGGACATTCCTACAATGAGCAGTTCTTC. J is TRBJ2-1 and V is TRBV6-5; D may be TRBD1 (6 bases). Germline CDR1 and CDR2: MNHEY and SVGAGI. The CDR3 spans 16 residues. Deletions cut 5 bases from V and 1 base from J, with 15 bases between.

This chain uses TRBV20-1 with TRBJ2-1, with 10 bases that match TRBD2. Losses at the gene ends were 4 bases for V and 3 bases for J; bases not matched to a gene: 3. Germline-derived CDR1 and CDR2 are DFQATT and SNEGSKA (reference sequence). CDR3 size: 14 residues. CDR3: CSATRTSGYNEQFF. DNA of the CDR3: TGCAGTGCTACTAGGACTAGCGGCTACAATGAGCAGTTCTTC.

This clonotype was found a few times. The chain links TRBV13 to TRBJ2-1; the match to TRBD2 covers 11 bases. Germline CDR1 is PRHDT and CDR2 is FYEKMQ (reference sequence). V gave up 4 bases and J gave up 4 bases; unmatched junction bases: 6. This CDR3 comprises 16 residues. The CDR3 DNA follows: TGTGCCAGCAGCTCAAGACTAGCGGGGAAGTACAATGAGCAGTTCTTC. As protein: CASSSRLAGKYNEQFF.

The table lists this clonotype with a count of one. The chain couples TRBV12-3 or TRBV12-4 to TRBJ2-5; D uncertain. The CDR3 is 13 amino acids. V was trimmed by 4 bases and J by 1 base, leaving 7 bases between them. The CDR3 DNA follows: TGTGCCAGCAGTTCCTCCCTCCAAGAGACCCAGTACTTC. Translated: CASSSSLQETQYF.

V usage is TRBV29-1 and J usage is TRBJ2-1; 9 bases are a match to TRBD2. This CDR3 spans 16 amino acids. Trimming took 6 bases from V and 4 from J; bases not matched to a gene: 13. Germline V gene sequence: CDR1 SQVTM, CDR2 ANQGSEA. The CDR3 reads CSVLSSGLATYNEQFF. DNA of the CDR3: TGCAGCGTCCTATCGAGCGGACTAGCGACTTACAATGAGCAGTTCTTC.

The chain uses TRBV11-2 and TRBJ2-3, with no clear D. Trimming took 1 base from V and 7 from J, leaving 9 bases between them. Germline CDR1 and CDR2: SGHAT and FQNNGV. CDR3 size: 13 residues. CDR3 in DNA: TGTGCCAGCAGCTTAGGCACTTTTAATACGCAGTATTTT. Translating gives CASSLGTFNTQYF.

The chain recombines TRBV2 with TRBJ1-2; 7 positions match TRBD1. The length of the CDR3 is 16 residues. Germline loops: CDR1 SNHLY, CDR2 FYNNEI. V lost 7 bases, J lost 0 bases, and 11 bases stayed unmatched. CDR3 region: CASNRFGTDSNYGYTF. DNA of the CDR3: TGTGCCAGCAACCGTTTTGGGACAGATTCTAACTATGGCTACACCTTC.

This clonotype was seen many times. The chain uses TRBV12-3 or TRBV12-4 and TRBJ2-3; D might be TRBD2 (7 bases). Trimming removed 3 bases at V and 13 bases at J, with 20 bases between. This CDR3 contains 14 residues. CDR3 DNA sequence: TGTGCCAGCAGTTTTGGGGGGGCCGGAGATGTGGAGTATTTT. This translates into CASSFGGAGDVEYF.

At least ten counts were recorded for this clonotype. The rearrangement joins TRBV27 to TRBJ2-1; 11 bases fit TRBD2. The CDR3 has 21 amino acids. Germline-derived CDR1 and CDR2 are MNHEY and SMNVEV (reference sequence). With V trimmed by 5 bases and J by 0 bases, 18 bases remained unmatched. In DNA, the CDR3 is TGTGCCAGCAGTCCTCGGAGGCGCGGGCTAGCGGGGGGTAGCTCCTACAATGAGCAGTTCTTC. Translating it yields CASSPRRRGLAGGSSYNEQFF.

The DNA of the CDR3 is TGTGCCAGCAGTCATGAGAAAAATGGGGCCAACGTCCTGACTTTC. Amino acid sequence: CASSHEKNGANVLTF. This chain links TRBV6-5 with TRBJ2-6; D is ambiguous. Germline V CDR1 and CDR2: MNHEY, SVGAGI. CDR3 length: 15 residues. Trimming cost V 5 bases and J 3 bases, with 11 bases left between them.

The table lists this clonotype with a count of one. This sequence joins TRBV7-2 and TRBJ1-2, with D tentatively TRBD1 (6 bases). CDR3 length equals 16 residues. The V end was cut by 3 bases, the J end by 6 bases, with 20 bases between. Germline values: CDR1 SGHTA, CDR2 FQGNSA. This CDR3 reads CASSFRGELLRNGYTF. DNA for the CDR3: TGTGCCAGCAGCTTTAGGGGGGAGCTCCTCAGAAATGGCTACACCTTC.

This clonotype was found a few times. The chain links TRBV5-1 to TRBJ2-1; the D gene is possibly TRBD2 (5 bases). V lost 4 bases, J lost 0 bases, and 14 bases lay in between. CDR3 length equals 16 residues. Germline CDR1 is SGHRS and CDR2 is YFSETQ. CDR3 bases: TGCGCCAGCAGCGGACTGGACGGATACTCCTACAATGAGCAGTTCTTC. Protein sequence: CASSGLDGYSYNEQFF. Complete variable domain (other parts from reference TRBV5-1 and TRBJ2-1): KAGVTQTPRYLIKTRGQQVTLSCSPISGHRSVSWYQQTPGQGLQFLFEYFSETQRNKGNFPGRFSGRQFSNSRSEMNVSTLELGDSALYLCASSGLDGYSYNEQFFGPGTRLTVL.